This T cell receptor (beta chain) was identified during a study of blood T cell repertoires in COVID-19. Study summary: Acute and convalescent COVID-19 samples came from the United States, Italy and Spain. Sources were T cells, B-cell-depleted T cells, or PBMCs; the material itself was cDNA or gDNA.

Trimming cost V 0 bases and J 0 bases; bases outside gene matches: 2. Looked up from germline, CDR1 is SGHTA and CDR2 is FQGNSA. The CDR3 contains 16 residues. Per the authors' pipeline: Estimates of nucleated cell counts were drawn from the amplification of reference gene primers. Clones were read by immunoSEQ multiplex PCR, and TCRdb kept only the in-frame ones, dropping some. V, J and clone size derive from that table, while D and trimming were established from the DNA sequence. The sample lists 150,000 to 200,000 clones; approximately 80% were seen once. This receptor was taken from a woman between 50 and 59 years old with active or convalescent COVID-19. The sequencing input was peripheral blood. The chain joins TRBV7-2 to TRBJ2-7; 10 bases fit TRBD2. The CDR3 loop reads CASSLAGTSDSYEQYF. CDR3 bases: TGTGCCAGCAGCTTAGCAGGGACTAGCGACTCCTACGAGCAGTACTTC.